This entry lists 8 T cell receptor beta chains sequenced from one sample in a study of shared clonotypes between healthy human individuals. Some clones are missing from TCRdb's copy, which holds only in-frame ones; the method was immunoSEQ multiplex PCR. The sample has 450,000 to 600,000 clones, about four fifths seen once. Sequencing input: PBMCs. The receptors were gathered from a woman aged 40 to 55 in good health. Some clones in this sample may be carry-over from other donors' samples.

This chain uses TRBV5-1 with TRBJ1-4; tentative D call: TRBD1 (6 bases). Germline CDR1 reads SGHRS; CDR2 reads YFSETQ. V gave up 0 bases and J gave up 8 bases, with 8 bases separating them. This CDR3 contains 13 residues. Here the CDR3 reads CASSLAGEEKLFF. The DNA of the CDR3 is TGCGCCAGCAGCTTGGCAGGGGAAGAAAAACTGTTTTTT.

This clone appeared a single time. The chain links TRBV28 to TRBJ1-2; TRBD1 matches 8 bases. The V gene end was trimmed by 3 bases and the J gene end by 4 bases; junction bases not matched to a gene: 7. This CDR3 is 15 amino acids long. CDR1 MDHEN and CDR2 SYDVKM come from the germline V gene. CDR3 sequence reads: CASSFQGADSYGYTF. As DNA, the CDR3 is TGTGCCAGCAGTTTCCAGGGGGCAGATAGCTATGGCTACACCTTC.

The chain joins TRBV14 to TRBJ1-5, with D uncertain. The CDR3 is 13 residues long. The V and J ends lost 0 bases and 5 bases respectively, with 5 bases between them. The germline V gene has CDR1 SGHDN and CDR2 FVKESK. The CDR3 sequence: CASSQDFDQPQHF. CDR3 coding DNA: TGTGCCAGCAGCCAAGATTTCGATCAGCCCCAGCATTTT.

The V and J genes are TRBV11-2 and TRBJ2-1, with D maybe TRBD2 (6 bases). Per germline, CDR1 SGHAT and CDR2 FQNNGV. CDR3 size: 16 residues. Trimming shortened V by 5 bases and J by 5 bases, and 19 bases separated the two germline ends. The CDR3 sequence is CASSPYGGKANNEQFF. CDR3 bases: TGTGCCAGCAGCCCCTATGGCGGGAAGGCCAACAATGAGCAGTTCTTC.

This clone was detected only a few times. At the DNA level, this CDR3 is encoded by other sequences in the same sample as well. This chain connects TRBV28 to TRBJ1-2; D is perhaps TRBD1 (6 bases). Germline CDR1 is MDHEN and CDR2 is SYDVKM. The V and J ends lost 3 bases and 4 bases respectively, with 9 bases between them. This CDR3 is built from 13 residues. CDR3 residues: CASSLGGAYGYTF. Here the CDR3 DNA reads TGTGCCAGCAGTTTGGGGGGCGCCTATGGCTACACCTTC.

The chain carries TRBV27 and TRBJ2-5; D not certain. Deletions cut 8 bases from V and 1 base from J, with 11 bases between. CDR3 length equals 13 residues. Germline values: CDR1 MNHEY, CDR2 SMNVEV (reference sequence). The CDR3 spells CASLTHPQETQYF. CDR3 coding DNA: TGTGCCAGCTTAACACACCCCCAAGAGACCCAGTACTTC.

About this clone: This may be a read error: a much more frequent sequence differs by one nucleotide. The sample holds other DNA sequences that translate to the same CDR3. This CDR3 reads CASSETSGRGNEQFF. The DNA for the CDR3 is TGCGCCAGCAGTGAGACTAGCGGGAGAGGCAATGAGCAGTTCTTC. The J gene is TRBJ2-1, the V gene TRBV6-4; 12 bases fit TRBD2. The CDR3 is made up of 15 amino acids. CDR1 and CDR2 (germline): MRHNA, SNTAGT.

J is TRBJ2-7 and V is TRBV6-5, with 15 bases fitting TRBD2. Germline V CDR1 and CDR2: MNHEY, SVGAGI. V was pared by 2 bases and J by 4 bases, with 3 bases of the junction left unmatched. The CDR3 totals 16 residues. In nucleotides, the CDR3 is TGTGCCAGCAGTTACCCCGGACTAGCGGGAGGGTACGAGCAGTACTTC. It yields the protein CASSYPGLAGGYEQYF.